Sequencing of this T cell receptor beta chain was carried out in a study of T cells after yellow fever vaccination (dated by TCRdb to the late 2010s). With regard to the full study: The SMART-Seq v4 Ultra Low Input RNA kit was used to prepare libraries from fractions with low cell numbers. Bulk TCR alpha and beta repertoires were sequenced longitudinally to track T-cell clones before and after primary and booster YFV17D yellow fever vaccination. Two healthy male donors, one aged 18 to 30 and one aged 30 to 40 years, made up the cohort. Blood was collected at multiple timepoints before and after primary and secondary immunization, and bulk PBMC replicates and cell subsets were isolated.

The treatment or condition label for this specimen denotes: live attenuated yellow fever vaccine strain. At each blood-draw timepoint, two biological replicates of bulk PBMCs were collected. PBMCs were isolated from peripheral blood using a standard Ficoll-Paque protocol. TriZol was used to extract RNA from bulk PBMCs, from CD4 and CD8 fractions, and from dextramer-positive and dextramer-negative fractions. What the work shows at the level of the full study, not this receptor alone: After the booster, most of the clones that had expanded following primary vaccination were detected again (around 97% of CD4 and 88% of CD8), which suggests that memory was broadly maintained. A small share of clonotypes was detected in both CD4 and CD8 compartments, with the overlap likely arising from convergent recombination. Computational filtering was needed because FACS-sorted repertoires could contain abundant contaminating clonotypes from the bulk population. Compared with the primary T-cell response, the secondary T-cell response was faster but weaker, reaching its peak on day 5 rather than on day 15. Only a couple of donors were included in the study, so the extent to which the findings can be generalized is limited.

This clonotype was picked up a small number of times. Its antigen target is currently unknown. No much larger clone exists at a distance of one base, and base qualities are not known. V and J lose 7 bases and 4 bases, and a span of 11 bases separates them. The CDR3 numbers 13 residues from cysteine through phenylalanine. Left in the record is the CDR3 DNA by itself, 39 bases read in frame from the first base. TCR cDNA was synthesized by 5'RACE template switching, through which a universal primer site and unique molecular identifiers were introduced. cDNA synthesis was primed from both the TCR alpha and TCR beta constant segments. Library amplification used two PCR steps, and the second PCR step added sample barcodes and sequencing adapters. Sequencing of libraries was performed on Illumina HiSeq 2500 (2x100 bp) or NovaSeq (2x150 bp). Turning to the authors' computational methods: Demultiplexing of reads and collapsing into UMI consensus sequences were performed with MIGEC, and V(D)J alignment was carried out with MiXCR. Using edgeR on replicate PBMC samples, clonotypes were called vaccine-responding if FDR was below 0.01 and the log2 fold change was above 5 up to day 15. Each bulk clonotype received a CD4 or CD8 identity based on whether the sequenced CD4 or CD8 repertoire contained that clonotype at higher abundance. The raw public reads went through TCRdb reprocessing: fastp at Q25, MiXCR clone calling, in-frame beta chains kept. When rows share a CDR3 protein, they turn into one entry using the most common DNA and genes. TCRdb's processing, not the authors' own work, is the source of the V and J calls. The sample table shows a few hundred thousand distinct CDR3 sequences, and less than 20% are seen once. The ten largest clones capture around 15% of the sample.

The chain is made from TRBV12-3 or TRBV12-4 and TRBJ1-5; the best D guess is TRBD1, with 5 bases matching. The sample consisted of PBMCs, taken less than 6 days after the first yellow fever vaccination. The TCR comes from a young man who received the YFV17D yellow fever vaccine. The sequenced DNA: TGTGCCAGCACAGACAGAGAGAATCAGCCCCAGCATTTT. Its product reads: CASTDRENQPQHF.